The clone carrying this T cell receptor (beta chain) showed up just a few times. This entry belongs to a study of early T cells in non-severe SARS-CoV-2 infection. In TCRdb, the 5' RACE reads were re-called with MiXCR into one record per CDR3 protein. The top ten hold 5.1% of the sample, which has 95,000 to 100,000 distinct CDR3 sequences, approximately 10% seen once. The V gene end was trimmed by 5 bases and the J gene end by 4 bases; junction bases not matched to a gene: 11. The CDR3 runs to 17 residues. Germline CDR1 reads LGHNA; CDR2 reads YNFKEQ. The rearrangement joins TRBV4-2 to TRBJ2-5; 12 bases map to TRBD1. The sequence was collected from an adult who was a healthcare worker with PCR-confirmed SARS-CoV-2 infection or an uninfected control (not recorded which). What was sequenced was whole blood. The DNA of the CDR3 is TGTGCCAGCAGCACCCGCGGGGGACAGGGGGCTTCAGAGACCCAGTACTTC. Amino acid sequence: CASSTRGGQGASETQYF.